This T cell receptor beta chain was captured by sequencing in a study of T cell responses to AZD1222 COVID-19 vaccine. Data came from immunoSEQ multiplex PCR; TCRdb stores just in-frame clones and leaves some out. The sample consists of about 150,000 clones, 85% to 95% of them appearing once. As regards this clone: The antigen is undetermined.

This CDR3 spans 15 amino acids. V lost 0 bases and J lost 0, with 9 bases in between. Germline V gene lookup returns CDR1 SGDLS and CDR2 YYNGEE. General study results and limits: Clonal diversity was possibly underestimated, and white British individuals and females predominated among donors.

The origin of this receptor is an adult in good health. The gene calls are TRBV9 and TRBJ1-1; possible D gene TRBD1, 5 bases. This material consisted of peripheral blood, taken on day 0 of AZD1222 vaccination. This chain's CDR3 is CASSVEVGVNTEAFF. DNA of the CDR3: TGTGCCAGCAGCGTAGAAGTGGGGGTGAACACTGAAGCTTTCTTT.